This T cell receptor (beta chain) originates from a study of T cell responses to AZD1222 COVID-19 vaccine. Method: immunoSEQ multiplex PCR; TCRdb's copy keeps in-frame clones and lacks some. The sample carries more than 110,000 clones, 80% to 90% recorded once. Worth noting for this clone: Its antigen remains unidentified.

With 6 bases clipped from V and 7 bases from J, the junction kept 12 bases outside the gene matches. Looked up from germline, CDR1 is MDHEN and CDR2 is SYDVKM. The length of the CDR3 is 17 residues. General study points: Most donors were white British and more were female, and clonal diversity was possibly underestimated. Scientists sampled the repertoires only once the peak T cell response had passed.

The chain has TRBV28 and TRBJ2-2; 12 bases are a match to TRBD2. This sample comprised peripheral blood, obtained on day 0 of AZD1222 vaccination. The source of this sequence is an adult in good health. Written as DNA, the CDR3 is TGTGCCAGCAGGACTACTAGCGGGGGGATCTTCCACGGGGAGCTGTTTTTT. It specifies CASRTTSGGIFHGELFF.